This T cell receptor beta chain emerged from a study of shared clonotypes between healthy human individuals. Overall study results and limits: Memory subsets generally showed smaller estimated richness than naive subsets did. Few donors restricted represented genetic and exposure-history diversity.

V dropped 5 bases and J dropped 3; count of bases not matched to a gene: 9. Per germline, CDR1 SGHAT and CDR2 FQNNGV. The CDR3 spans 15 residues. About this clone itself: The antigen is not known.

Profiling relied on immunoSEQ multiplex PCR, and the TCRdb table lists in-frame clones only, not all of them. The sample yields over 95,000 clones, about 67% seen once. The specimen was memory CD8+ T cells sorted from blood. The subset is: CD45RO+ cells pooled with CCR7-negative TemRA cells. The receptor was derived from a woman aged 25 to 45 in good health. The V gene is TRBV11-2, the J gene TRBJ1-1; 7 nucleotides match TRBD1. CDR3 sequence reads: CASSPDRRRYTEAFF. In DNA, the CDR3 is TGTGCCAGCAGCCCGGACAGGCGGAGGTACACTGAAGCTTTCTTT.